One sample yielded the 31 T cell receptor beta chains listed below, sequenced in a study of cytomegalovirus exposure and HLA in healthy donors. PCR primers comprised 60 Vbeta and 13 Jbeta primers. Some clones are missing from TCRdb's copy, which holds only in-frame ones; the method was immunoSEQ multiplex PCR. The table lists about 130,000 clones, approximately 86% of them singletons. The sample taken for sequencing was PBMCs. The receptors shown here come from a boy younger than 18 in good health and CMV-seronegative.

This clone has only a few counts. The chain combines TRBV6-7 with TRBJ2-5; 9 bases fit TRBD1. TRBV6-7 is an ORF, with its function uncertain. Germline trimming cut 7 bases from V and 5 bases from J; bases unmatched to any gene: 14. CDR3 length: 16 amino acids. As DNA, the CDR3 is TGTGCCAGCAAAACCCCCGGGACAGGGTTAGGGGAGACCCAGTACTTC. Encoded protein: CASKTPGTGLGETQYF.

The chain couples TRBV29-1 to TRBJ1-1; 8 bases agree with TRBD1. CDR1 is SQVTM and CDR2 is ANQGSEA in the germline V gene. V lost 7 bases and J lost 11; bases outside the gene matches: 6. CDR3 length equals 10 residues. The CDR3: CSGSQGEAFF. In nucleotides, the CDR3 is TGCAGCGGGTCACAGGGGGAGGCTTTCTTT.

This chain links TRBV19 with TRBJ2-1; 12 nucleotides line up with TRBD2. The CDR3 is made up of 17 amino acids. The V gene end was trimmed by 5 bases and the J gene end by 3 bases; junction bases not matched to a gene: 8. Germline V CDR1 and CDR2: LNHDA, SQIVND (reference sequence). CDR3 nucleotides: TGTGCCAGTAGTTTTACTAGCGGGAGGACCTACTACAATGAGCAGTTCTTC. As protein: CASSFTSGRTYYNEQFF.

The CDR3 here is CASPGSQETQYF. In nucleotides, the CDR3 is TGTGCCAGCCCTGGGAGCCAAGAGACCCAGTACTTC. The chain recombines TRBV6-1 with TRBJ2-5; a weak D match, TRBD2 (5 bases). The CDR3 is made up of 12 amino acids. V lost 8 bases, J lost 1 base, and 8 bases lay in between. Germline CDR1 reads MNHNS; CDR2 reads SASEGT.

In this sample, this clone turned up once. The V and J genes are TRBV11-2 and TRBJ2-6, with a weak D call TRBD1 (5 bases). The CDR3 length is 17 residues. Germline CDR1 reads SGHAT; CDR2 reads FQNNGV. With 5 bases removed from V and 2 bases from J, the gap between germline ends came to 16 bases. The CDR3 is CASSLSYRHPGANVLTF. The CDR3 nucleotides are TGTGCCAGCAGCCTCTCTTACAGGCACCCTGGGGCCAACGTCCTGACTTTC.

This clone has a single count. V usage is TRBV5-4 and J usage is TRBJ2-7; a possible D gene is TRBD1 (5 bases). CDR1 and CDR2 from the germline V gene are SGHNT and YYREEE (reference sequence). The V and J ends lost 2 bases and 4 bases respectively, with 25 bases between them. The CDR3 is made up of 18 amino acids. In DNA form, the CDR3 reads TGTGCCAGCAGCTTAAATAGCAGGACAAAATCGGCTCCTTACGAGCAGTACTTC. It yields the protein CASSLNSRTKSAPYEQYF.

The chain has TRBV7-3 and TRBJ2-7; D is possibly TRBD2 (7 bases). V gave up 5 bases and J gave up 6 bases, with 17 bases separating them. Germline CDR1 and CDR2: SGHTA and FQGTGA. The CDR3 length is 14 residues. The CDR3 loop reads CASSAAGAMGEQYF. The CDR3 nucleotides are TGTGCCAGCAGCGCTGCGGGGGCGATGGGCGAGCAGTACTTC.

The V gene is TRBV19, the J gene TRBJ1-2; D is perhaps TRBD1 (6 bases). The CDR3 covers 13 residues. Germline V lookup: CDR1 LNHDA, CDR2 SQIVND (reference sequence). V lost 7 bases and J lost 2, with 11 bases in between. The CDR3 DNA follows: TGTGCCAGTACTTACGACAGGAACTATGGCTACACCTTC. Protein sequence: CASTYDRNYGYTF.

This clone was counted once. The chain carries TRBV5-4 and TRBJ2-3; the match to TRBD2 covers 7 bases. CDR3 length: 15 amino acids. CDR1 and CDR2 from the germline V gene are SGHNT and YYREEE (reference sequence). V gave up 7 bases and J gave up 2 bases; unmatched junction bases: 10. The CDR3 coding sequence is TGTGCCAGCGCCCTTCGGCGGGGGAACACAGATACGCAGTATTTT. Its protein product is CASALRRGNTDTQYF.

The V gene is TRBV5-1, the J gene TRBJ1-3; D might be TRBD1 (6 bases). The CDR3 contains 15 residues. V lost 0 bases and J 2 bases, leaving 9 bases between the germline ends. Germline-derived CDR1 and CDR2 are SGHRS and YFSETQ. In DNA, the CDR3 is TGCGCCAGCAGCTTGGAGGGACAAACTGGAAACACCATATATTTT. It translates to CASSLEGQTGNTIYF.

V and J are TRBV27 and TRBJ1-1; TRBD1 matches 7 bases. Trimming cost V 9 bases and J 0 bases; bases outside gene matches: 4. The CDR3 is 13 residues long. Germline lookup yields CDR1 MNHEY and CDR2 SMNVEV (reference sequence). CDR3 in amino acids: CASGDSLNTEAFF. CDR3 coding DNA: TGTGCCAGTGGGGACAGCTTGAACACTGAAGCTTTCTTT.

This clone was seen a single time. This rearrangement joins TRBV7-8 to TRBJ2-5; 7 bases align to TRBD1. Germline V gene lookup returns CDR1 SGHVS and CDR2 FQNEAQ. V dropped 3 bases and J dropped 5; count of bases not matched to a gene: 9. The CDR3 runs 15 residues. The DNA for the CDR3 is TGTGCCAGCAGCTTCCGACAGGGCCATAAGGAGACCCAGTACTTC. It codes for CASSFRQGHKETQYF.

The chain recombines TRBV5-4 with TRBJ2-3; possibly TRBD2 for D (5 bases). The CDR3 length is 15 residues. From germline, CDR1 is SGHNT and CDR2 YYREEE (reference sequence). Between the trimmed V and J ends, which lost 0 bases and 5 bases, there was a span of 13 bases. In nucleotides, the CDR3 is TGTGCCAGCAGCTTGGTGAGAGGGAATCGAGATACGCAGTATTTT. Amino acids: CASSLVRGNRDTQYF.

The sample holds one count of this clone. The chain joins TRBV7-2 to TRBJ1-2, with 7 bases identical to TRBD1. The germline gives CDR1 SGHTA, CDR2 FQGNSA. The CDR3 is 13 amino acids. V lost 5 bases, J lost 8 bases, and 8 bases stayed unmatched. In DNA form, the CDR3 reads TGTGCCAGCAGCAAGGACAGGTATTTCGGCTACACCTTC. Translated, it gives CASSKDRYFGYTF.

This chain joins TRBV9 and TRBJ1-6; no clear D gene. Trimming pared 0 bases from V and 6 bases from J, leaving 10 bases between. This CDR3 comprises 15 residues. Germline-derived CDR1 and CDR2 are SGDLS and YYNGEE. CDR3 nucleotide sequence: TGTGCCAGCAGCGTAGACGGTCACCCTAATTCACCCCTCCACTTT. As protein: CASSVDGHPNSPLHF.

The rearrangement links TRBV9 to TRBJ2-7; weak D call: TRBD1 (5 bases). V was clipped by 4 bases and J by 5 bases, with 13 bases between them. CDR1 and CDR2 (germline): SGDLS, YYNGEE. The CDR3 totals 13 residues. CDR3 protein: CASSPGPGNEQYF. As DNA, the CDR3 is TGTGCCAGCAGCCCCGGGCCAGGGAACGAGCAGTACTTC. The complete variable domain, with remaining parts taken from reference TRBV9 and TRBJ2-7, reads DSGVTQTPKHLITATGQRVTLRCSPRSGDLSVYWYQQSLDQGLQFLIQYYNGEERAKGNILERFSAQQFPDLHSELNLSSLELGDSALYFCASSPGPGNEQYFGPGTRLTVT.

The CDR3, as DNA: TGTGCCACCCACCCAGAAAATTCGAACACCGGGGAGCTGTTTTTT. This codes for CATHPENSNTGELFF. The chain recombines TRBV2 with TRBJ2-2; no firm D call. Germline V gene lookup returns CDR1 SNHLY and CDR2 FYNNEI. This CDR3 has 15 residues. With 10 bases removed from V and 0 bases from J, the gap between germline ends came to 15 bases.

V gene TRBV14 combines with J gene TRBJ2-5, with D possibly matching TRBD1 (5 bases). This CDR3 is 16 amino acids long. V shed 3 bases and J shed 5 bases, with 19 bases lying between them. Per the germline V gene, CDR1 is SGHDN and CDR2 is FVKESK. In nucleotides, the CDR3 is TGTGCCAGCAGCCAGTCGTCGCAGGGCCTATGGGAGACCCAGTACTTC. Translated, it gives CASSQSSQGLWETQYF.

The chain recombines TRBV15 with TRBJ2-3, with 8 bases that match TRBD2. Germline assignment: CDR1 LNHNV and CDR2 YYDKDF (reference sequence). V was pared by 1 base and J by 1 base, with 7 bases of the junction left unmatched. The CDR3 extends over 17 amino acids. For the CDR3, the DNA is TGTGCCACCAGCAGAGGCTGGCGGGAGGAAGGCACAGATACGCAGTATTTT. The encoded protein is CATSRGWREEGTDTQYF.

The chain is built from TRBV29-1 and TRBJ1-2, with TRBD1 matching over 8 bases. After removal of 0 bases from V and 6 bases from J, the junction contained 3 bases not matched to a gene. CDR3 length equals 13 residues. Germline V gene data show CDR1 as SQVTM and CDR2 as ANQGSEA. CDR3 residues: CSVEETGGNGYTF. The CDR3 region has the DNA TGCAGCGTTGAAGAAACAGGGGGGAATGGCTACACCTTC. The complete variable domain, with remaining parts taken from reference TRBV29-1 and TRBJ1-2, reads SAVISQKPSRDICQRGTSLTIQCQVDSQVTMMFWYRQQPGQSLTLIATANQGSEATYESGFVIDKFPISRPNLTFSTLTVSNMSPEDSSIYLCSVEETGGNGYTFGSGTRLTVV.

The chain recombines TRBV7-8 with TRBJ1-1; 10 positions match TRBD1. V lost 7 bases and J lost 1; bases outside the gene matches: 15. The CDR3 consists of 18 residues. Germline values: CDR1 SGHVS, CDR2 FQNEAQ. The CDR3 DNA reads TGTGCCAGCATCTTGGTGACAGGGGGCAGTTCAGGGAACACTGAAGCTTTCTTT. The encoded protein is CASILVTGGSSGNTEAFF. Using reference TRBV7-8 and TRBJ1-1 for the parts outside the CDR3, the full variable domain is GAGVSQSPRYKVAKRGQDVALRCDPISGHVSLFWYQQALGQGPEFLTYFQNEAQLDKSGLPSDRFFAERPEGSVSTLKIQRTQQEDSAVYLCASILVTGGSSGNTEAFFGQGTRLTVV.

The chain recombines TRBV5-1 with TRBJ2-1; TRBD1 is a possible D gene (6 bases). Trimming took off 5 bases at V and 0 bases at J, with 24 bases between the two ends. CDR1 is SGHRS, CDR2 YFSETQ, per germline. The CDR3 runs to 19 residues. The CDR3 DNA follows: TGCGCCAGCAGTGATATGGGTACAGGGTGGGAGCGCTCCTACAATGAGCAGTTCTTC. This translates into CASSDMGTGWERSYNEQFF.

This clone appeared once. This chain joins TRBV5-4 and TRBJ2-7, with 7 bases matching TRBD1. Looked up from germline, CDR1 is SGHNT and CDR2 is YYREEE (reference sequence). The CDR3 is made up of 16 amino acids. V was pared by 4 bases and J by 0 bases, with 10 bases of the junction left unmatched. CDR3 coding DNA: TGTGCCAGCAGCCCGGGACAGTTAAGGAGCTCCTACGAGCAGTACTTC. The encoded protein is CASSPGQLRSSYEQYF.

DNA for the CDR3: TGTGCCAGCAGTTTTCAGGGAGGTGAAGCTTTCTTT. As protein: CASSFQGGEAFF. The gene calls are TRBV5-4 and TRBJ1-1; perhaps TRBD1 as D (5 bases). Trimming shortened V by 5 bases and J by 7 bases, and 12 bases separated the two germline ends. Germline V gene lookup returns CDR1 SGHNT and CDR2 YYREEE (reference sequence). This CDR3 comprises 12 residues.

The chain couples TRBV5-1 to TRBJ2-1; 8 bases align to TRBD2. V lost 0 bases and J lost 7; bases outside the gene matches: 6. Germline-derived CDR1 and CDR2 are SGHRS and YFSETQ. CDR3 length equals 15 residues. CDR3 in DNA: TGCGCCAGCAGCTTGGAGCGGGAGCACTGGAATGAGCAGTTCTTC. Translated: CASSLEREHWNEQFF.

The chain employs TRBV4-2 and TRBJ1-4, with D unresolved. The CDR3 length is 14 residues. The V and J ends lost 1 base and 7 bases respectively, with 10 bases between them. Per the germline V gene, CDR1 is LGHNA and CDR2 is YNFKEQ. CDR3 residues: CASSQVERVEKLFF. The DNA for the CDR3 is TGTGCCAGCAGCCAAGTAGAGCGCGTTGAAAAACTGTTTTTT.

The V call is TRBV6-5, the J call TRBJ2-5; 7 bases are shared with TRBD2. CDR1 and CDR2 from the germline V gene are MNHEY and SVGAGI. The CDR3 runs 14 residues. The ends lost 0 bases at V and 4 bases at J; junction bases unmatched: 2. CDR3 nucleotide sequence: TGTGCCAGCAGTTACTCCGGGGGGACAGAGACCCAGTACTTC. Protein sequence: CASSYSGGTETQYF.

The chain uses TRBV18 and TRBJ2-7, with D uncertain. The germline V gene has CDR1 KGHSH and CDR2 LQKENI. CDR3 size: 13 residues. V gave up 3 bases and J gave up 5 bases, with 11 bases separating them. The CDR3: CASSPSLMDEQYF. The DNA of the CDR3 is TGTGCCAGCTCACCGTCCCTAATGGACGAGCAGTACTTC. Looking up the rest from reference TRBV18 and TRBJ2-7 gives the full variable domain: NAGVMQNPRHLVRRRGQEARLRCSPMKGHSHVYWYRQLPEEGLKFMVYLQKENIIDESGMPKERFSAEFPKEGPSILRIQQVVRGDSAAYFCASSPSLMDEQYFGPGTRLTVT.

About this clone: One end of the junction fails to match germline, which may point to a read error. The genes are TRBV25-1 and TRBJ1-2; D is possibly TRBD1 (5 bases). Germline CDR1 MGHDK, CDR2 SYGVNS. CDR3 length: 15 residues. CDR3 sequence (DNA): TGTGCCAGCAGTGATTCTCAGTCCAGGGTTTCTGGCTACCCCTTC. This codes for CASSDSQSRVSGYPF.

The CDR3 loop reads CASSLSYRENEKLFF. In DNA form, the CDR3 reads TGTGCCAGCAGCTTGAGCTACAGGGAGAATGAAAAACTGTTTTTT. J is TRBJ1-4 and V is TRBV5-4; tentatively, D is TRBD1 (6 bases). The V gene lost 1 base and the J gene lost 5 bases, with 12 bases spanning the gap. In germline, CDR1 is SGHNT, CDR2 YYREEE (reference sequence). The CDR3 spans 15 residues. The variable domain in full, with the rest retrieved from reference TRBV5-4 and TRBJ1-4, is ETGVTQSPTHLIKTRGQQVTLRCSSQSGHNTVSWYQQALGQGPQFIFQYYREEENGRGNFPPRFSGLQFPNYSSELNVNALELDDSALYLCASSLSYRENEKLFFGSGTQLSVL.

CDR3 protein: CASSLGGVNSPLHF. CDR3 in DNA: TGTGCCAGCAGCTTAGGGGGAGTTAATTCACCCCTCCACTTT. The V and J genes are TRBV7-9 and TRBJ1-6; no clear D. In germline, CDR1 is SEHNR, CDR2 FQNEAQ (reference sequence). Trimming removed 1 base at V and 6 bases at J, with 7 bases between. The CDR3 length is 14 residues.